A single sample gave rise to the 2 T cell receptor beta chains below, sequenced in a study of early T cells in non-severe SARS-CoV-2 infection. TCRdb re-called the 5' RACE reads through MiXCR, storing one row per CDR3 protein. Among under 90,000 distinct CDR3 sequences listed, 13% to 15% were seen once. Sequencing used whole blood. The receptors were sampled from an adult who was a healthcare worker with PCR-confirmed SARS-CoV-2 infection or an uninfected control (not recorded which).

The V call is TRBV7-9, the J call TRBJ2-1; D is uncertain. The CDR3 spans 17 residues. Germline lookup yields CDR1 SEHNR and CDR2 FQNEAQ (reference sequence). With 5 bases removed from V and 8 bases from J, the gap between germline ends came to 25 bases. The chain's CDR3 is CASSPQALAQSAYEQFF. CDR3 bases: TGTGCCAGCAGCCCGCAGGCCCTCGCGCAGTCTGCCTATGAGCAGTTCTTC.

The chain links TRBV29-1 to TRBJ2-5, with D unresolved. Deletions cut 8 bases from V and 1 base from J, with 17 bases between. This CDR3 has 14 amino acids. Germline-derived CDR1 and CDR2 are SQVTM and ANQGSEA. CDR3 in amino acids: CSSPGSSIQETQYF. CDR3 nucleotide sequence: TGCAGCTCCCCTGGAAGCAGTATCCAAGAGACCCAGTACTTC.